This is a list of T cell receptor beta chains from one sample in a study of blood T cell repertoires in COVID-19. Measured with immunoSEQ multiplex PCR; TCRdb has only the in-frame clones, and not every one. The top ten hold 11% of the sample, which has 65,000 to 90,000 clones, around nine tenths seen once. Source material: peripheral blood. All receptors derive from a woman younger than 35 with acute or convalescent COVID-19. CDR3s include the opening cysteine and the closing phenylalanine or tryptophan. A D gene is named only where the DNA matches it firmly. Size values are once, few and many counts, or a class for expanded clones, and some rows have none.

j_gene | v_gene | abundance | d_gene | len | CDR3nt | CDR3aa
TRBJ1-2 | TRBV4-3 | - | TRBD1 | 15 | TGCGCCAGCAGCCAGGGGACAGGGCCCAACTATGGCTACACCTTC | CASSQGTGPNYGYTF
TRBJ1-1 | TRBV15 | - | - | 13 | TGTGCCACCAGCAGACCCCTCGGCACTGAAGCTTTCTTT | CATSRPLGTEAFF
TRBJ2-5 | TRBV7-9 | - | TRBD2 | 15 | TGTGCCAGCAGTTTGGCTAGCGGGGCTCAAGAGACCCAGTACTTC | CASSLASGAQETQYF
TRBJ1-1 | TRBV11-2 | once | - | 18 | TGTGCCAGCAGCTTACATCCCCGATTGGGGCAGGCGAACACTGAAGCTTTCTTT | CASSLHPRLGQANTEAFF
TRBJ2-7 | TRBV13 | once | - | 14 | TGTGCCAGCAGTCGCTGGGCCACCTCCTACGAGCAGTACTTC | CASSRWATSYEQYF
TRBJ2-1 | TRBV6-5 | - | TRBD2 | 14 | TGTGCCAGCAGGGGACTAGCGGCGCTCAATGAGCAGTTCTTC | CASRGLAALNEQFF
TRBJ2-6 | TRBV19 | - | TRBD2 | 17 | TGTGCCAGTAGTCCCAGCGGGGTCACCTCTGGGGCCAACGTCCTGACTTTC | CASSPSGVTSGANVLTF
TRBJ2-1 | TRBV4-1 | - | TRBD2 | 18 | TGCGCCAGCAGCCAAAGGGGGTTACGGGAGGGCCAGGAGGTAACGCAGTTCTTC | CASSQRGLREGQEVTQFF
TRBJ2-1 | TRBV4-3 | - | TRBD2 | 20 | TGCGCCAGCAGCCAAGAACCCGGGACTAGCGGGAGTCTCTCCTACAATGAGCAGTTCTTC | CASSQEPGTSGSLSYNEQFF
TRBJ2-5 | TRBV6-5 | - | TRBD1 | 15 | TGTGCCAGCAGGAGAGGGACAGGGAAGGTGGAGACCCAGTACTTC | CASRRGTGKVETQYF
TRBJ1-1 | TRBV6-5 | - | - | 14 | TGTGCCAGCAGTTACTCTAGATGGAACACTGAAGCTTTCTTT | CASSYSRWNTEAFF
TRBJ2-4 | TRBV4-2 | - | TRBD2 | 22 | TGTGCCAGCAGCCCATCACCCCCGGGACTAGCGGGACTTCAGCCTGTCAAAAACATTCAGTACTTC | CASSPSPPGLAGLQPVKNIQYF
TRBJ1-4 | TRBV9 | - | - | 14 | TGTGCCAGGAGTCAACAGGGTTTTCGTGAAAAACTGTTTTTT | CARSQQGFREKLFF
TRBJ1-5 | TRBV9 | - | TRBD1 | 22 | TGTGCCAGCAGCGTAGAAGCGGATAGGGCAGGGGGCCGTCTCTATAGCAATCAGCCCCAGCATTTT | CASSVEADRAGGRLYSNQPQHF
TRBJ2-1 | TRBV7-2 | few | TRBD2 | 15 | TGTGCCAGCAGTCCCGGGAGGAGCTCCTACAATGAGCAGTTCTTC | CASSPGRSSYNEQFF
TRBJ2-4 | TRBV9 | - | - | 13 | TGTGCCAGCAGCGTAGGGCTCCTAGACATTCAGTACTTC | CASSVGLLDIQYF
TRBJ2-7 | TRBV10-3 | once | - | 21 | TGTGCCATCAGTGAGGGAGAGCAGGGGGCTAGCGGCGGAAGGGACGACTACGAGCAGTACTTC | CAISEGEQGASGGRDDYEQYF
TRBJ1-5 | TRBV19 | - | TRBD1 | 15 | TGTGCCAGTAGTAAGGACAGGGGCCCTAGTCAGCCCCAGCATTTT | CASSKDRGPSQPQHF
TRBJ1-1 | TRBV11-2 | - | - | 13 | TGTGCCAGCAGAAGGGGGGGTAGCACTGAAGCTTTCTTT | CASRRGGSTEAFF
TRBJ2-1 | TRBV6-5 | - | TRBD2 | 13 | TGTGCCAGCAGCCAAGGACTAGCCAGTGAGCAGTTCTTC | CASSQGLASEQFF
TRBJ2-1 | TRBV7-9 | - | TRBD2 | 18 | TGTGCCAGCAGCTTGTATATAACTAGCGGTAGCCCCTACAATGAGCAGTTCTTC | CASSLYITSGSPYNEQFF
TRBJ1-1 | TRBV30 | - | - | 15 | TGTGCCTGGAGTCTCACAGGGTTTCGGAGGACTGAAGCTTTCTTT | CAWSLTGFRRTEAFF
TRBJ2-7 | TRBV5-4 | once | TRBD2 | 15 | TGTGCCAGCAGCTTGTCCGGCGGGGGGGCCTACGAGCAGTACTTC | CASSLSGGGAYEQYF
TRBJ2-7 | TRBV20-1 | - | - | 14 | TGCAGTGCTAGTGCCCCGGGACACCCGGTCGAGCAGTACTTC | CSASAPGHPVEQYF
TRBJ2-1 | TRBV2 | - | TRBD2 | 13 | TGTGCCAGCAGGAATAGCGGGGCCGATGAGCAGTTCTTC | CASRNSGADEQFF
TRBJ2-5 | TRBV6-2/TRBV6-3 | - | TRBD2 | 18 | TGTGCCAGCAGTTCGGGGGCCCGACTAGCGGGAGCAGGGGAGACCCAGTACTTC | CASSSGARLAGAGETQYF
TRBJ1-4 | TRBV10-3 | - | TRBD1 | 14 | TGTGCCATCAGCCCCGGGACAGGGACCGAAAAACTGTTTTTT | CAISPGTGTEKLFF
TRBJ2-1 | TRBV4-3 | - | - | 16 | TGCGCCAGCAGCCAAGATAGAGGCGGCTCCTACAATGAGCAGTTCTTC | CASSQDRGGSYNEQFF
TRBJ1-2 | TRBV24-1 | few | - | 10 | TGTGCCACCAGTGAGGGGAGTCCCCCCTTC | CATSEGSPPF
TRBJ2-5 | TRBV4-3 | - | - | 14 | TGCGCCAGCAGCCAAGAAGCGGTTCAGGAGACCCAGTACTTC | CASSQEAVQETQYF
TRBJ2-3 | TRBV6-5 | - | TRBD2 | 14 | TGTGCCAGCATCGGAGCGGGAGGGTTAAATACGCAGTATTTT | CASIGAGGLNTQYF
TRBJ2-2 | TRBV18 | - | - | 15 | TGTGCCAGCTCATCTACAGGGAGCAACACCGGGGAGCTGTTTTTT | CASSSTGSNTGELFF
TRBJ1-1 | TRBV19 | - | - | 16 | TGTGCCAGTAGCCTTTCATGGGGGGTTGGGGACACTGAAGCTTTCTTT | CASSLSWGVGDTEAFF
TRBJ2-3 | TRBV5-1 | - | - | 15 | TGCGCCAGCAGCTTCCAGGGGATAAGCACAGATACGCAGTATTTT | CASSFQGISTDTQYF
TRBJ2-7 | TRBV5-6 | - | TRBD2 | 16 | TGTGCCAGCAGCTTCCTAGCGGGTAAGGGCCTGAAAGAGCAGTACTTC | CASSFLAGKGLKEQYF
TRBJ2-1 | TRBV2 | once | TRBD1 | 14 | TGTGCCAGCAGTGAACAGGGGGCTCGAGGGGAGCAGTTCTTC | CASSEQGARGEQFF
TRBJ1-6 | TRBV2 | - | - | 16 | TGTGCCAGCAGTGTCTTCACAGGCTATCTGGATTCACCCCTCCACTTT | CASSVFTGYLDSPLHF
TRBJ1-1 | TRBV6-5 | - | - | 14 | TGTGCCAGCCAAGTTGCCGGGGGGGGCACTGAAGCTTTCTTT | CASQVAGGGTEAFF
TRBJ1-2 | TRBV20-1 | - | - | 12 | TGCAGTGCTAGTAGAACGGTTAGAGGCTACACCTTC | CSASRTVRGYTF
TRBJ1-6 | TRBV27 | - | - | 16 | TGTGCCAGCAAACAATTAGGACTCTTATTGTGGTCACCCCTCCACTTT | CASKQLGLLLWSPLHF
TRBJ2-2 | TRBV19 | - | - | 14 | TGTGCCAGTAGTATAGTTCCAGGGGTCGGGGAGCTGTTTTTT | CASSIVPGVGELFF
TRBJ1-3 | TRBV28 | - | - | 17 | TGTGCCAGCAGTCCGACCTATCGGACAGCGGGAGGAAACACCATATATTTT | CASSPTYRTAGGNTIYF
TRBJ1-1 | TRBV11-3 | - | - | 13 | TGTGCCAGCAGCTTCGGGGAAGGGACTGAAGCTTTCTTT | CASSFGEGTEAFF
TRBJ2-1 | TRBV27 | medium-sized | TRBD2 | 14 | TGTGCCAGCAGTTGGTCTAGCGGGGGCAATGAGCAGTTCTTC | CASSWSSGGNEQFF
TRBJ2-7 | TRBV11-2 | - | - | 14 | TGTGCCAGCAGCTCACGGACTGGAACCTACGAGCAGTACTTC | CASSSRTGTYEQYF
TRBJ1-5 | TRBV16 | few | - | 15 | TGTGCCAGCAGCCATAAGGGGGACCCCAATCAGCCCCAGCATTTT | CASSHKGDPNQPQHF
TRBJ2-3 | TRBV6-5 | - | TRBD2 | 13 | TGTGCCAGCAGTTACGAGGCTAGCGGGGAGTTGGATTTT | CASSYEASGELDF
TRBJ2-1 | TRBV4-2 | - | TRBD2 | 17 | TGTGCCAGCAGCCTTACTCTAGCGGGGGGACCCTACAATGAGCAGTTCTTC | CASSLTLAGGPYNEQFF
TRBJ2-7 | TRBV5-4 | once | - | 14 | TGTGCCAGCAGCTTGGAAAGGAGCTCCTACGAGCAGTACTTC | CASSLERSSYEQYF
TRBJ1-4 | TRBV4-1 | once | TRBD1 | 16 | TGCGCCAGCAGCTCAGGGGGCAGCCCAGGTCCCGAAAAACTGTTTTTT | CASSSGGSPGPEKLFF
TRBJ1-2 | TRBV6-5 | - | - | 15 | TGTGCCAGCAGTTCTTACAGCGGAGTTAACTATGGCTACACCTTC | CASSSYSGVNYGYTF